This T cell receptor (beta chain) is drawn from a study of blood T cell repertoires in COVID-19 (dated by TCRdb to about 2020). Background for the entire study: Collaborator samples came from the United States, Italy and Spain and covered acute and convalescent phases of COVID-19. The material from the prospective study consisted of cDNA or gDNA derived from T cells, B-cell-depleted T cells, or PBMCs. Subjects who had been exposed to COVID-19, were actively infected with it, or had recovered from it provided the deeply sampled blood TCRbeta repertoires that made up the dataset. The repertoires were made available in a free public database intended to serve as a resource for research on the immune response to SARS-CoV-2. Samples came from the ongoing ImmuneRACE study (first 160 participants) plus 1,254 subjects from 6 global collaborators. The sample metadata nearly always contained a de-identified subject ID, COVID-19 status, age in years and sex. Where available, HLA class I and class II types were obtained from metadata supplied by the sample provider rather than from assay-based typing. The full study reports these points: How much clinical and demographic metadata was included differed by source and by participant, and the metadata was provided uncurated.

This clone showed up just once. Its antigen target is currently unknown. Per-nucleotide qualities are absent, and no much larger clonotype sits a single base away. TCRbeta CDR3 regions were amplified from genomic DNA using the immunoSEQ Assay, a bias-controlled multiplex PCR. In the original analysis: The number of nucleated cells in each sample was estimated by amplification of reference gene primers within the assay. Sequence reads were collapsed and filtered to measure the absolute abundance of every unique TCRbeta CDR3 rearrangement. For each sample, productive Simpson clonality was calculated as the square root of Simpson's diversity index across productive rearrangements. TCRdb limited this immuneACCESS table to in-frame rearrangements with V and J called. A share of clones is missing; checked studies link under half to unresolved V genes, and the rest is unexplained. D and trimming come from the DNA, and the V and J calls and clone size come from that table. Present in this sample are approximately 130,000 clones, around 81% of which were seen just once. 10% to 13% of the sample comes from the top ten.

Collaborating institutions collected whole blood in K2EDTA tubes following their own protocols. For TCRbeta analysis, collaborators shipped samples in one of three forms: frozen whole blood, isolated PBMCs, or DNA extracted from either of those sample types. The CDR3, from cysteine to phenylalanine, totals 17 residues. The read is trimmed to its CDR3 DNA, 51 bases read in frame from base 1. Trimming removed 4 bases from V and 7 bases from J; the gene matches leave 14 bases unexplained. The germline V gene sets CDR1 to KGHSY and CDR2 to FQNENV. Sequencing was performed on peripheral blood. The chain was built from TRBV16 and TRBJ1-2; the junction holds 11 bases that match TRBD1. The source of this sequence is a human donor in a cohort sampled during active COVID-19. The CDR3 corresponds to CASSPARTGGAVGGYTF. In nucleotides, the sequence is TGTGCCAGCAGCCCAGCCAGGACAGGGGGCGCAGTCGGTGGCTACACCTTC. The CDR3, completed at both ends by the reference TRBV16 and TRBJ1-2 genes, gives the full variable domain GEEVAQTPKHLVRGEGQKAKLYCAPIKGHSYVFWYQQVLKNEFKFLISFQNENVFDETGMPKERFSAKCLPNSPCSLEIQATKLEDSAVYFCASSPARTGGAVGGYTFGSGTRLTVV.